This TCR beta chain was sequenced for a study of ipilimumab plus nivolumab after autologous stem cell transplantation. Study overall: Typical patient got four to six ipilimumab doses and under 10 nivolumab doses (median). The myeloma cohort included high-risk transplant-naive patients and patients relapsing within 3 years of a first autologous transplant. Study-wide points: Authors suggest TCR repertoire, Treg phenotype and gut microbiota support further study.

Trimming took 2 bases from V and 6 from J; bases not matched to a gene: 9. Germline values: CDR1 MNHEY, CDR2 SMNVEV (reference sequence). This CDR3 region has 17 residues. Here immunoSEQ multiplex PCR was the method, and the copy in TCRdb shows in-frame clones only, minus some. The sample yields around 5,700 clones, around 87% seen once. In regard to this clone: What it binds is unknown.

Patients got ipilimumab 1 mg/kg beginning 14 to 28 days post-transplant. Sequencing was performed on PBMCs, taken in a trial of ipilimumab plus nivolumab as post-transplant consolidation. This TCR was recovered from a female donor with multiple myeloma. The gene calls are TRBV27 and TRBJ2-1; 11 bases fit TRBD2. The CDR3 loop reads CASSLPRLAGSVNEQFF. The CDR3 DNA sequence: TGTGCCAGCAGTTTACCCCGACTAGCGGGATCGGTCAATGAGCAGTTCTTC.